The rows below give T cell receptor beta chains drawn from one sample of a study of cytomegalovirus exposure and HLA in healthy donors. Some clones are missing from TCRdb's copy, which holds only in-frame ones; the method was immunoSEQ multiplex PCR. The table lists 190,000 or so clones, roughly four fifths of them singletons. Sequencing was performed on PBMCs. The receptors come from a woman aged 45-59 years in good health and CMV-seropositive. Each CDR3 is given with its conserved first and last residue. A D gene is named only where the DNA matches it firmly. Size is omitted from some rows. Given values are once, few, many or a class for expanded clones.

TRBJ1-1,TRBV30,few,TRBD1,CAWTGQGDTEAFF,TGTGCCTGGACAGGACAGGGTGACACTGAAGCTTTCTTT
TRBJ1-4,TRBV2,few,NA,CASNVGGSEKLFF,TGTGCCAGCAATGTAGGAGGATCCGAAAAACTGTTTTTT
TRBJ2-7,TRBV11-2,NA,TRBD1,CASSPGQGLSYEQYF,TGTGCCAGCAGCCCAGGACAGGGACTCTCCTACGAGCAGTACTTC
TRBJ2-1,TRBV2,NA,NA,CANSQGNNEQFF,TGTGCCAACTCACAGGGTAACAATGAGCAGTTCTTC
TRBJ2-7,TRBV6-5,once,TRBD2,CASSYHGRTSYEQYF,TGTGCCAGCAGTTACCACGGGAGGACATCCTACGAGCAGTACTTC
TRBJ2-5,TRBV5-1,NA,TRBD2,CASSLGGSGTAIQETQYF,TGCGCCAGCAGCTTGGGGGGTAGCGGGACCGCTATCCAAGAGACCCAGTACTTC
TRBJ2-2,TRBV15,once,TRBD2,CATARTGGRAGEELFF,TGTGCCACCGCGAGAACAGGAGGAAGGGCGGGAGAGGAGCTGTTTTTT
TRBJ2-6,TRBV2,few,TRBD1,CASCPGQGANGLTF,TGTGCCAGCTGCCCAGGGCAGGGGGCCAACGGCCTGACTTTC
TRBJ2-5,TRBV11-2,NA,NA,CASSLDRETQYF,TGTGCCAGCAGCTTAGATCGGGAGACCCAGTACTTC
TRBJ2-1,TRBV25-1,NA,NA,CASSGLQGRSSYNEQFF,TGTGCCAGCAGTGGATTACAGGGTCGGAGCTCCTACAATGAGCAGTTCTTC
TRBJ2-7,TRBV18,NA,NA,CASSPVPGIEQYF,TGTGCCAGCTCACCAGTCCCAGGGATAGAGCAGTACTTC
TRBJ2-1,TRBV7-8,NA,NA,CASSYASEPYNEQFF,TGTGCCAGCAGCTACGCTAGCGAACCATACAATGAGCAGTTCTTC
TRBJ2-5,TRBV28,NA,TRBD1,CASRPTGGEETQYF,TGTGCCAGCAGACCGACAGGGGGCGAGGAGACCCAGTACTTC
TRBJ2-7,TRBV5-8,few,TRBD1,CASSKGQGLGEQYF,TGTGCCAGCAGCAAAGGACAGGGCCTAGGCGAGCAGTACTTC
TRBJ1-6,TRBV5-6,NA,NA,CASSLGAGENSPLHF,TGTGCCAGCAGCTTGGGAGCAGGGGAGAATTCACCCCTCCACTTT
TRBJ1-2,TRBV5-1,few,NA,CASSLDSGSGRGYTF,TGCGCCAGCAGCTTGGATTCGGGGTCGGGTCGTGGCTACACCTTC
TRBJ1-4,TRBV7-9,NA,TRBD1,CASSLALIGQVVEKLFF,TGTGCCAGCAGCTTAGCGCTAATCGGACAGGTGGTCGAAAAACTGTTTTTT
TRBJ1-2,TRBV19,few,TRBD1,CASSVLTGLGYTF,TGTGCCAGTAGTGTTTTGACAGGGCTGGGCTACACCTTC
TRBJ1-4,TRBV5-1,NA,NA,CASFSGRGGNEKLFF,TGCGCCAGCTTTTCGGGGAGGGGCGGTAATGAAAAACTGTTTTTT
TRBJ2-4,TRBV4-1,few,TRBD2,CASSQDNSGVKNSQYF,TGCGCCAGCAGCCAAGATAATAGCGGGGTCAAAAACAGTCAGTACTTC
TRBJ1-1,TRBV28,NA,NA,CASRTGINTEAFF,TGTGCCAGCAGAACAGGGATTAACACTGAAGCTTTCTTT
TRBJ2-2,TRBV11-2,once,NA,CASSLGVGTKVTGELFF,TGTGCCAGCAGCTTAGGGGTAGGGACAAAAGTCACCGGGGAGCTGTTTTTT
TRBJ1-2,TRBV6-6,NA,NA,CASSTSPRNYGYTF,TGTGCCAGCAGTACCAGCCCCAGGAACTATGGCTACACCTTC
TRBJ2-5,TRBV5-5,few,TRBD2,CASSPGLAGGQETQYF,TGTGCCAGCAGCCCTGGACTAGCGGGGGGTCAAGAGACCCAGTACTTC
TRBJ2-2,TRBV28,NA,NA,CASSLQGGGGELFF,TGTGCCAGCAGTCTCCAGGGAGGTGGCGGGGAGCTGTTTTTT
TRBJ1-6,TRBV4-3,NA,NA,CASSQDSNTDTSPLHF,TGCGCCAGCAGCCAAGATTCGAACACCGATACTTCACCCCTCCACTTT
TRBJ2-7,TRBV27,NA,TRBD1,CASSLAGTGGWIEQYF,TGTGCCAGCAGTTTAGCCGGGACAGGGGGGTGGATAGAGCAGTACTTC